This T cell receptor beta chain was identified during a study of spatial heterogeneity in lung cancer. Overall study: Any follow-up PBMC samples that were available went on to be sequenced, and the median time to follow-up was roughly two years after resection. Study-wide points: Circulating ubiquitous expanded tumor TCRs were observed more frequently at resection than at follow-up.

As to this clonotype: Its antigen is unidentified.

TCRdb re-analysed the 5' RACE reads in MiXCR, keeping a single row per CDR3 protein. The sample gives approximately 93,000 distinct CDR3 sequences, 19% of which show up once; roughly 22% is in the top ten. Time point: blood at routine non-recurrence follow-up after resection. From tumor, nontumor lung or frozen PBMC, whole RNA was taken unsorted for sequencing. Germline trimming cut 6 bases from V and 5 bases from J; bases unmatched to any gene: 6. The CDR3 contains 15 residues. The germline V gene has CDR1 WNHNN and CDR2 SYGVQD (reference sequence). Sequences were derived from PBMCs, sampled at follow-up. This clonotype was sampled from a male donor with early-stage non-small cell lung cancer. V gene TRBV10-1 combines with J gene TRBJ2-7; the match to TRBD2 covers 14 bases. The CDR3 protein is CASSPGTSGRNEQYF. The CDR3 region has the DNA TGCGCCAGCAGCCCCGGGACTAGCGGGAGAAACGAGCAGTACTTC.